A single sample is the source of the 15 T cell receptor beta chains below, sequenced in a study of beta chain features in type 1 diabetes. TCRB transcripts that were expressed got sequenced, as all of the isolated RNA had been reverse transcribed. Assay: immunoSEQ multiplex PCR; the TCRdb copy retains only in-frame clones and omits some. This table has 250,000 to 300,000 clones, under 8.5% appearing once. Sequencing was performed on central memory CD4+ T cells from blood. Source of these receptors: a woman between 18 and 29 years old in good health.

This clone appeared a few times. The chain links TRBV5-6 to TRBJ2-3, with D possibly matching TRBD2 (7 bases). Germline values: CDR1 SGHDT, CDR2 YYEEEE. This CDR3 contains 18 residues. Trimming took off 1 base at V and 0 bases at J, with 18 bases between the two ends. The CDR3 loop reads CASSLPRGLSPSTDTQYF. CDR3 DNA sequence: TGTGCCAGCAGCTTGCCCAGGGGACTAAGCCCTAGCACAGATACGCAGTATTTT.

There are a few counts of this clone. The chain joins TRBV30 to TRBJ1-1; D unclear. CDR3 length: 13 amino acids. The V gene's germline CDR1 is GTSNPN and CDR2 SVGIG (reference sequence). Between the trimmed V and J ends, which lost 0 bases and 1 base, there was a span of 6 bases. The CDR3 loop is CAWSVRANTEAFF. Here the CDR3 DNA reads TGTGCCTGGAGTGTACGAGCGAACACTGAAGCTTTCTTT.

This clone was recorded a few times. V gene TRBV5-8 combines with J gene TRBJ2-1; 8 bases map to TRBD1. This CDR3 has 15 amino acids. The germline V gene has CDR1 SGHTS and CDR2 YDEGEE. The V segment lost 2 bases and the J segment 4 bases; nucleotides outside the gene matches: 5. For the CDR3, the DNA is TGTGCCAGCAGCTTTAGGGGACAGGTATACAATGAGCAGTTCTTC. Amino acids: CASSFRGQVYNEQFF. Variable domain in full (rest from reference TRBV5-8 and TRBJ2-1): EAGVTQSPTHLIKTRGQQATLRCSPISGHTSVYWYQQALGLGLQFLLWYDEGEERNRGNFPPRFSGRQFPNYSSELNVNALELEDSALYLCASSFRGQVYNEQFFGPGTRLTVL.

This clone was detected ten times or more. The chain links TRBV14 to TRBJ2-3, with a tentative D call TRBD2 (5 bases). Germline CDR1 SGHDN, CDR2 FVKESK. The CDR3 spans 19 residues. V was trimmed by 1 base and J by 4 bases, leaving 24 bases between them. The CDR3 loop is CASSQVPGSGWSMADTQYF. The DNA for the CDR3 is TGTGCCAGCAGCCAAGTGCCGGGTTCGGGGTGGTCGATGGCAGATACGCAGTATTTT.

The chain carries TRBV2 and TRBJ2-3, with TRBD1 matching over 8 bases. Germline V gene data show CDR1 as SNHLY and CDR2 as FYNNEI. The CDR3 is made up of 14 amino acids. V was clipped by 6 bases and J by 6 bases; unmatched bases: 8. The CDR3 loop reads CASSGQGTSDTQYF. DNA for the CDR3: TGTGCCAGCAGCGGACAGGGAACATCTGATACGCAGTATTTT.

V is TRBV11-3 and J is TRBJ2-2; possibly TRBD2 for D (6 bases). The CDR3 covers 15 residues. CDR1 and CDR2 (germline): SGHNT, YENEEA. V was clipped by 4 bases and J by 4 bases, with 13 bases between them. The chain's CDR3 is CASSSPAGGTGELFF. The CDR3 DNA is TGTGCCAGCAGCTCCCCCGCCGGGGGCACCGGGGAGCTGTTTTTT.

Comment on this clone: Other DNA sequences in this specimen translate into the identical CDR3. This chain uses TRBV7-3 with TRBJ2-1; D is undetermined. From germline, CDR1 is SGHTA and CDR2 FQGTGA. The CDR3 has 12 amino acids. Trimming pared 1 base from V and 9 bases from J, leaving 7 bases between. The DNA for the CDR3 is TGTGCCAGCAGCTTAAGCGGTGGTGAGCAGTTCTTC. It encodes CASSLSGGEQFF.

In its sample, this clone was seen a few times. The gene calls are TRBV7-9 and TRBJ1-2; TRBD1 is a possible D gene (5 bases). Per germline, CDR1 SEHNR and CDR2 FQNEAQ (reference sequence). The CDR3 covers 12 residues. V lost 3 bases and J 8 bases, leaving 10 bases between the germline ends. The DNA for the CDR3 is TGTGCCAGCAGCTTGGACACCTCAGGCTACACCTTC. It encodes CASSLDTSGYTF.

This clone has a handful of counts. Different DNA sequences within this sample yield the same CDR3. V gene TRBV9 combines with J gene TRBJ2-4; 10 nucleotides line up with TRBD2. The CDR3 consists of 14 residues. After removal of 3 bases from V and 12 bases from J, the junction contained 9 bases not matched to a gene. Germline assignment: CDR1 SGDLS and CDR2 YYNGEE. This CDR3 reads CASSATSSGRGQYF. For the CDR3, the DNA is TGTGCCAGCAGCGCTACTTCTAGCGGGAGAGGTCAGTACTTC.

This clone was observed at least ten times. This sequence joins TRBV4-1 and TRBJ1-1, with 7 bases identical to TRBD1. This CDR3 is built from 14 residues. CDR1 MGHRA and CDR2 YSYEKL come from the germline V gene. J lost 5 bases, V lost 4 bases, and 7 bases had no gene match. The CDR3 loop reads CASSRRDRETEAFF. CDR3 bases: TGCGCCAGCAGCCGGCGTGACAGGGAAACTGAAGCTTTCTTT.

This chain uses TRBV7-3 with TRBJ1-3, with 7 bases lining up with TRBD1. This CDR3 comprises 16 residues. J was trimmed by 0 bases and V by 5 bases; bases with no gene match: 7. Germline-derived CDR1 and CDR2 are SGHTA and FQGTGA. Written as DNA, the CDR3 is TGTGCCAGCAGCGCGTCACAGGGGTCCTCTGGAAACACCATATATTTT. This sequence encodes CASSASQGSSGNTIYF.

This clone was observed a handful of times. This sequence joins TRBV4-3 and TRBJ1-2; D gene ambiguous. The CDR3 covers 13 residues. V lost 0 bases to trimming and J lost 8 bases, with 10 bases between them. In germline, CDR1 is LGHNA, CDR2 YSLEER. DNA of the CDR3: TGCGCCAGCAGCCAAGAATTAGGGTTGGGCTACACCTTC. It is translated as CASSQELGLGYTF.

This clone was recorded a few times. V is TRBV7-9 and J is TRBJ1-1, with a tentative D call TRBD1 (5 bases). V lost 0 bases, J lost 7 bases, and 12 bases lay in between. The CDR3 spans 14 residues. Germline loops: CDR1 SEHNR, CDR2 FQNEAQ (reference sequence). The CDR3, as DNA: TGTGCCAGCAGCTTAGCTGCTGGGGCGGGTGAAGCTTTCTTT. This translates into CASSLAAGAGEAFF.

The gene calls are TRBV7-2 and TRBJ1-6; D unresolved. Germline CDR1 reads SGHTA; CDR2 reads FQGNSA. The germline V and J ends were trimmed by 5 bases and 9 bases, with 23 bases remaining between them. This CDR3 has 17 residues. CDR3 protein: CASSHGSGRPGISPLHF. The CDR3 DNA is TGTGCCAGCAGCCATGGTTCGGGCCGCCCGGGGATTTCACCCCTCCACTTT. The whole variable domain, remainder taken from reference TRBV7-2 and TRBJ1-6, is GAGVSQSPSNKVTEKGKDVELRCDPISGHTALYWYRQSLGQGLEFLIYFQGNSAPDKSGLPSDRFSAERTGGSVSTLTIQRTQQEDSAVYLCASSHGSGRPGISPLHFGNGTRLTVT.

The CDR3 reads CAGGQGNQPQHF. The CDR3 bases are TGTGCCGGCGGACAGGGGAATCAGCCCCAGCATTTT. V and J are TRBV30 and TRBJ1-5; 9 nucleotides match TRBD1. The CDR3 totals 12 residues. Losses at the gene ends were 8 bases for V and 4 bases for J; bases not matched to a gene: 3. Per the germline V gene, CDR1 is GTSNPN and CDR2 is SVGIG (reference sequence).